This TCR beta chain was identified during a study of blood T cells in healthy people across ages. Sample-barcoded 5' priming and a J-beta primer mix drove a second PCR of roughly 6 to 12 cycles. Every cDNA was tagged by a template-switch adaptor with 12 random nucleotides. TCRdb processed the 5' RACE reads anew with MiXCR; each CDR3 protein has one entry. The sample consists of about 720,000 distinct CDR3 sequences, more than 20% of them appearing once. Germline V gives CDR1 KGHSH, CDR2 LQKENI. Trimming took 6 bases from V and 0 from J; bases not matched to a gene: 4. The CDR3 spans 14 residues. This sample also appeared in a second study, on T cells of mothers and their children. This second study notes: Using the M1S primer, the second PCR added sample barcodes along with 2-4 random nucleotides.

The TCR was taken from a boy between 5 and 17 years old in good health. The chain has TRBV18 and TRBJ2-5, with TRBD2 identical over 7 bases. What was sequenced was blood. The DNA for the CDR3 is TGTGCCAGCTCTCGGGACTACTACCAAGAGACCCAGTACTTC. It codes for CASSRDYYQETQYF.